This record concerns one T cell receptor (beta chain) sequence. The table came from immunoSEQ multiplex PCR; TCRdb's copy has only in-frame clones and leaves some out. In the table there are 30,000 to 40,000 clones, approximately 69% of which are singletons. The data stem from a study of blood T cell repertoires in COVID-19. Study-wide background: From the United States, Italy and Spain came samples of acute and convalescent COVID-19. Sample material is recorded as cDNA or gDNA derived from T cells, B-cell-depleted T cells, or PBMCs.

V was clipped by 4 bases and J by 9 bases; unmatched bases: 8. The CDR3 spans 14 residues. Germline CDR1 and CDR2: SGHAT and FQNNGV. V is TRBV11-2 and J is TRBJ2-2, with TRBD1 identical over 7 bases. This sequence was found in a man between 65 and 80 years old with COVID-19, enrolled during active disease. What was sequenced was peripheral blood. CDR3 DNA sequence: TGTGCCAGCAGCTCCTTACAGGGGAAATGGGAGCTGTTTTTT. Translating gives CASSSLQGKWELFF.